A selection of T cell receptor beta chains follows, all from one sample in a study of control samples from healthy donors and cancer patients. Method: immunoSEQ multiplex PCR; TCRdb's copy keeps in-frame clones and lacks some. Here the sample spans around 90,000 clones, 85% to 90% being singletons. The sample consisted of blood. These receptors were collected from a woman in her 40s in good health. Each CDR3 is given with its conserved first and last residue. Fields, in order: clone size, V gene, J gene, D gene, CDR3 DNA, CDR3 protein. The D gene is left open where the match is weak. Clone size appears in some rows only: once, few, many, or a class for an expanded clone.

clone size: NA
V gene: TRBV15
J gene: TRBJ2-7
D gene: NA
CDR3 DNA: TGTGCCACCAGCAGAGATATCGCTAGCTACGAGCAGTACTTC
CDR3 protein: CATSRDIASYEQYF

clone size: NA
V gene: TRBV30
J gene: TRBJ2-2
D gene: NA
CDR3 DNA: TGTGCCTGGAGTGTAGGGGGGAACACCGGGGAGCTGTTTTTT
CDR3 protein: CAWSVGGNTGELFF

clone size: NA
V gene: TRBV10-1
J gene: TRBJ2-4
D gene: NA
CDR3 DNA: TGCGCCAGCAGTGAGGACGGGATAGCCAAAAACATTCAGTACTTC
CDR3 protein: CASSEDGIAKNIQYF

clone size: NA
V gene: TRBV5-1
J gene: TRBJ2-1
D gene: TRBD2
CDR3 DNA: TGCGCCAGCAGCTTGGCTTCGCGGACTAGCGGGGGTGGGTACAATGAGCAGTTCTTC
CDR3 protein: CASSLASRTSGGGYNEQFF

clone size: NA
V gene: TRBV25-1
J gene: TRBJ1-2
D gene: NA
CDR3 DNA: TGTGCCAGCAGTGAGGGGAACAGGGCTGGCTACACCTTC
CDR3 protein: CASSEGNRAGYTF

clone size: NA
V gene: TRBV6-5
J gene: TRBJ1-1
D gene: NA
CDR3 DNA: TGTGCCAGCAGCTCGACAGCCACTGAAGCTTTCTTT
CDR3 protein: CASSSTATEAFF

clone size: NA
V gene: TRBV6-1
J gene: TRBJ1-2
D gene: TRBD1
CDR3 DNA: TGTGCCAGCAGTGAAGGCAGGGGGCCGGTCTATGGCTACACCTTC
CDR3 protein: CASSEGRGPVYGYTF

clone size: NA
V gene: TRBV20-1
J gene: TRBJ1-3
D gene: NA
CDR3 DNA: TGCAGTGCTAGTTCAGGGGCGGGAAACACCATATATTTT
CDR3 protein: CSASSGAGNTIYF

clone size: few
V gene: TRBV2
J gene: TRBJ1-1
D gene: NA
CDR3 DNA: TGTGCCAGCAGTGAGGGAGTGAACACTGAAGCTTTCTTT
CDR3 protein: CASSEGVNTEAFF

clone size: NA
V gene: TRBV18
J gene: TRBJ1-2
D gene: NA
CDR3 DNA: TGTGCCAGCTCACCAGAGGCAGAGGATGGCTACACCTTC
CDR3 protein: CASSPEAEDGYTF

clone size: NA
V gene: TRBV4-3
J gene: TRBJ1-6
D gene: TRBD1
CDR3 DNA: TGCGCCAGCAGCCGCACAGGGGGCGAGGATTCACCCCTCCACTTT
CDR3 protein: CASSRTGGEDSPLHF

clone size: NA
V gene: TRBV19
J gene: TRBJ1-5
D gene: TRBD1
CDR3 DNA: TGTGCCAGTAGTATGACAGGGGGAAGCAATCAGCCCCAGCATTTT
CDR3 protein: CASSMTGGSNQPQHF

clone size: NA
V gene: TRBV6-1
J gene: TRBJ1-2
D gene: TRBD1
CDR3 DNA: TGTGCCAGCAGTGAAGGAGGGGGCGCAGGCTATGGCTACACCTTC
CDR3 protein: CASSEGGGAGYGYTF

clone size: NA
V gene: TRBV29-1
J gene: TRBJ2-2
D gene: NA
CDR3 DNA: TGCAGCGTTGAGTCCCCCCTAGCGACGACCGGGGAGCTGTTTTTT
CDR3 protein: CSVESPLATTGELFF

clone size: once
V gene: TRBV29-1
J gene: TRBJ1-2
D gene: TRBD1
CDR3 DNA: TGCAGCGTTGTGGGACAGGGGGAGGGCTACACCTTC
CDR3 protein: CSVVGQGEGYTF

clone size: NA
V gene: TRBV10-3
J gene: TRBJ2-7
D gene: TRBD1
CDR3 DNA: TGTGCCATCACTGGATCGACCGGGACAGGGGGCATTGAGCAGTACTTC
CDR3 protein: CAITGSTGTGGIEQYF

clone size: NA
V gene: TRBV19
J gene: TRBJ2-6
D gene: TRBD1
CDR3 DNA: TGTGCCAGTAGTACGAGGGACAGCACACTCTCTGGGGCCAACGTCCTGACTTTC
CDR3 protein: CASSTRDSTLSGANVLTF

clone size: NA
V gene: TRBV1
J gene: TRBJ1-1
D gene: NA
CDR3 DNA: TGCACCAGCAGCCAGGACAGGGGGCTTCGGGCCACTGAAGCTTTCTTT
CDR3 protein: CTSSQDRGLRATEAFF

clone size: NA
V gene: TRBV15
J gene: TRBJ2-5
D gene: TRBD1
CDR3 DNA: TGTGCCACCACCCAGTGGGGACAGGGTAGGCAAGAGACCCAGTACTTC
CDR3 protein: CATTQWGQGRQETQYF

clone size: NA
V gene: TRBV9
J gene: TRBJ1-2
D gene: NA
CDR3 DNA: TGTGCCAGCAGCGTAGTAGCACAGCAGGACTATGGCTACACCTTC
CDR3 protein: CASSVVAQQDYGYTF

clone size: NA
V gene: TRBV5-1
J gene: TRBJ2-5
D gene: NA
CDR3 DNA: TGCGCCAGCAGCTTAGACCAAGAGACCCAGTACTTC
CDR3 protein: CASSLDQETQYF

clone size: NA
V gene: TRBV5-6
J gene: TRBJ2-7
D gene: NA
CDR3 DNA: TGTGCCAGCAGCTTGGGGTCCGGCGAGCAGTACTTC
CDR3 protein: CASSLGSGEQYF

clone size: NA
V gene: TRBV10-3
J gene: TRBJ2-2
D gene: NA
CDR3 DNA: TGTGCCATCAGTGAGTCGCCCAGGGCCGGGGAGCTGTTTTTT
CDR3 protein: CAISESPRAGELFF

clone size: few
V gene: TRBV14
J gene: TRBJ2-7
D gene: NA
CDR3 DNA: TGTGCCAGCGGTAAAAATTTAGGCAACGAGCAGTACTTC
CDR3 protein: CASGKNLGNEQYF

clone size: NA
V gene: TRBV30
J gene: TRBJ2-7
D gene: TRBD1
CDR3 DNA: TGTGCCTGGCAAAGGGGGCCCTCCTACGAGCAGTACTTC
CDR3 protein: CAWQRGPSYEQYF

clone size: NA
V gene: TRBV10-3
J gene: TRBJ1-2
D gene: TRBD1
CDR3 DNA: TGTGCCATCAGCACCGGGACAGGGTTTGGCTACACCTTC
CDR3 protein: CAISTGTGFGYTF

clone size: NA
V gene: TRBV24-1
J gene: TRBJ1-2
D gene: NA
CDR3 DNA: TGTGCCACCAGTGGGCAGGGCCCCAGTGTAGGGACTAACTATGGCTACACCTTC
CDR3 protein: CATSGQGPSVGTNYGYTF